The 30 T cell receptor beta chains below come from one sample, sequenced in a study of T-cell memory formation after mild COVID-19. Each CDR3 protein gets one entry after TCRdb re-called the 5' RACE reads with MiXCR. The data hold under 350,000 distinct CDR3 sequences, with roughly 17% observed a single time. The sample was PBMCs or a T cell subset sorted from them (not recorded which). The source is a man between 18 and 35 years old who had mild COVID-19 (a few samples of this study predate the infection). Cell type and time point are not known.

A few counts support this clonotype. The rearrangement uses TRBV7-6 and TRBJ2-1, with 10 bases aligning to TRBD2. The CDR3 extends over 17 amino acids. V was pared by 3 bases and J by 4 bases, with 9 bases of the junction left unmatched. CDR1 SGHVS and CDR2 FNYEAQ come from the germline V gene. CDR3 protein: CASSLGVAGGNYNEQFF. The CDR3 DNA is TGTGCCAGCAGCTTGGGAGTAGCGGGGGGTAATTACAATGAGCAGTTCTTC.

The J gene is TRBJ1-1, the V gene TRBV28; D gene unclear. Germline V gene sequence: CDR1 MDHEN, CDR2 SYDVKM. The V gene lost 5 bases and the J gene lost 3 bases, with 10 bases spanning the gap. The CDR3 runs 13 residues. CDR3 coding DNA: TGTGCCAGCAGTACCACATTGGACACTGAAGCTTTCTTT. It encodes CASSTTLDTEAFF.

The chain's CDR3 is CASSFRDQEPYEQYF. CDR3 coding DNA: TGTGCCAGCAGCTTCCGGGACCAAGAGCCCTACGAGCAGTACTTC. V and J are TRBV5-5 and TRBJ2-7; TRBD1 or TRBD2 may be the D gene (5 bases each). Trimming removed 2 bases at V and 2 bases at J, with 14 bases between. This CDR3 has 15 amino acids. Germline CDR1 reads SGHKS; CDR2 reads YYEKEE (reference sequence).

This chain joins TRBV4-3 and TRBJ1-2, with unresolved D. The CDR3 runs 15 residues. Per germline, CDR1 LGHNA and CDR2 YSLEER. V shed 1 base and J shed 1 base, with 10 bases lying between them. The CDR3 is CASSQGGGLNYGYTF. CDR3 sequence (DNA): TGCGCCAGCAGCCAAGGGGGAGGCCTTAACTATGGCTACACCTTC.

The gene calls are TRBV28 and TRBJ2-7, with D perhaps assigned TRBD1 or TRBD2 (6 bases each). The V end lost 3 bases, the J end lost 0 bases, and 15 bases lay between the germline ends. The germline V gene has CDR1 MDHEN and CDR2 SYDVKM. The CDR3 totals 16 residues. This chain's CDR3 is CASSFGGGRSSYEQYV. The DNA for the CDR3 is TGTGCCAGCAGTTTTGGAGGGGGGCGGAGCTCCTACGAGCAGTACGTC.

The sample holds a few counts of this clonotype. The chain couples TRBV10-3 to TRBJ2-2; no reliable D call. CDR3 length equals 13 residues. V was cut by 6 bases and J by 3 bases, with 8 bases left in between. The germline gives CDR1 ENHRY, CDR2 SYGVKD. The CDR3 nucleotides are TGTGCCATCAGCCCGGGTGACACCGGGGAGCTGTTTTTT. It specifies CAISPGDTGELFF.

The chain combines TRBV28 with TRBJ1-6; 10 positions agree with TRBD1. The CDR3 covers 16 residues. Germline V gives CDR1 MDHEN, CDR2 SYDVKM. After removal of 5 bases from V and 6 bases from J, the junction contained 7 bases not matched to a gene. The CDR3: CASSLRWTGGNSPLHF. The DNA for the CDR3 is TGTGCCAGCAGTCTTCGCTGGACAGGGGGTAATTCACCCCTCCACTTT.

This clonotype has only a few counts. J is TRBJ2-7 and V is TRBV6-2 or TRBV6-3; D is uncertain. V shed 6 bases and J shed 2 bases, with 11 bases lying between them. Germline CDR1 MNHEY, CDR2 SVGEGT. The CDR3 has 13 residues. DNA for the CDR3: TGTGCCAGCAGAGAGGACGAAACCTACGAGCAGTACTTC. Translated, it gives CASREDETYEQYF.

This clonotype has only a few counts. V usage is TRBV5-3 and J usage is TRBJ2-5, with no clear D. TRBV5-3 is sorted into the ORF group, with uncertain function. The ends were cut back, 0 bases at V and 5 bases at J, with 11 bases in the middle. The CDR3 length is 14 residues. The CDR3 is CARSLEGAWETQYF. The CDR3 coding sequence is TGTGCCAGAAGCTTGGAGGGTGCGTGGGAGACCCAGTACTTC.

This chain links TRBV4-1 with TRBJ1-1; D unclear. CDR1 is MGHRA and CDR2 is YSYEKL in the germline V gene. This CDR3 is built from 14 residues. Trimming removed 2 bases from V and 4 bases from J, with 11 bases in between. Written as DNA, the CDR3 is TGCGCCAGCAGCCAAACCGCCCCAGGCACTGAAGCTTTCTTT. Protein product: CASSQTAPGTEAFF.

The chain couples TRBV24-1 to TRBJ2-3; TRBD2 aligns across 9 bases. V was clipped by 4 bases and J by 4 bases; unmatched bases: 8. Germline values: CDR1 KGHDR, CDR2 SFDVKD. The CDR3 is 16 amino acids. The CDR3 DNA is TGTGCCACCAGTGACTCACTAGCGGGCCACCCAGATACGCAGTATTTT. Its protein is CATSDSLAGHPDTQYF.

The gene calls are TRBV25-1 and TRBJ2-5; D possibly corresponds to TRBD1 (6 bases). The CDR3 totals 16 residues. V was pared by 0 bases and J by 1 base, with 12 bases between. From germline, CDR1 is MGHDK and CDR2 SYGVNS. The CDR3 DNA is TGTGCCAGCAGTGAATACAGGGGCTACGGCCAAGAGACCCAGTACTTC. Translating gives CASSEYRGYGQETQYF.

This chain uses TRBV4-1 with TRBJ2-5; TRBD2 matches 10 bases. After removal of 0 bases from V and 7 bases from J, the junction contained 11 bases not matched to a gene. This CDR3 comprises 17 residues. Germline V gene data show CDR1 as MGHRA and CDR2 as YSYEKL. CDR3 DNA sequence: TGCGCCAGCAGCCAAGACGGAACTAGCGGGGAACGGCGGACCCAGTACTTC. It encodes CASSQDGTSGERRTQYF.

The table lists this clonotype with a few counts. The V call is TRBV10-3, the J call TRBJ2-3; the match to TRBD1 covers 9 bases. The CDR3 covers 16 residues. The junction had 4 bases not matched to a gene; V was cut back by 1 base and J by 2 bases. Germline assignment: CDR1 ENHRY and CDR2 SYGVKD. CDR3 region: CAISEFGTGNTDTQYF. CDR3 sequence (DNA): TGTGCCATCAGTGAGTTTGGGACAGGGAACACAGATACGCAGTATTTT.

For the CDR3, the DNA is TGTGCCAGCAGCTTGGCCGGGGGGGGCCGCACAGATACGCAGTATTTT. Protein product: CASSLAGGGRTDTQYF. V gene TRBV5-4 combines with J gene TRBJ2-3; 8 bases map to TRBD2. V lost 0 bases, J lost 1 base, and 4 bases stayed unmatched. In germline, CDR1 is SGHNT, CDR2 YYREEE (reference sequence). The CDR3 is 16 residues long.

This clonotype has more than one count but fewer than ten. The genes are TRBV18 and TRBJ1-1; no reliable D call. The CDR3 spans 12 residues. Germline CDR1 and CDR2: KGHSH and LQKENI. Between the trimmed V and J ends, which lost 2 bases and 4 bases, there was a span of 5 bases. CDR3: CASSPTSTEAFF. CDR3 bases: TGTGCCAGCTCACCAACAAGCACTGAAGCTTTCTTT.

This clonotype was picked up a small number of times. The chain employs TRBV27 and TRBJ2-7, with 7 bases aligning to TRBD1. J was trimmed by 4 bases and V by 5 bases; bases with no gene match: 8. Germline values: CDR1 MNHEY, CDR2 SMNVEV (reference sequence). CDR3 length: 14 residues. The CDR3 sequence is CASSPGTATYEQYV. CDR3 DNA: TGTGCCAGCAGTCCCGGGACAGCTACATACGAGCAGTACGTC.

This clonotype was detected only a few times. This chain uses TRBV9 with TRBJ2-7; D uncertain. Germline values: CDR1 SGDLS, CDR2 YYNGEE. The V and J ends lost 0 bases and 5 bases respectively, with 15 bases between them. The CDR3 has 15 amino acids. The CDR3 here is CASSVEGSGGDEQYF. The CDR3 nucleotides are TGTGCCAGCAGCGTAGAAGGGTCAGGTGGAGACGAGCAGTACTTC.

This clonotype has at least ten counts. DNA for the CDR3: TGTGCCAGCGGCGCGGGACAGGGGTCCACCGGGGAGCTGTTTTTT. Translation: CASGAGQGSTGELFF. The V gene is TRBV7-2, the J gene TRBJ2-2; 10 positions match TRBD1. The germline V gene has CDR1 SGHTA and CDR2 FQGNSA. This CDR3 is built from 15 residues. V shed 8 bases and J 4 bases; nucleotides not matched to a gene: 7.

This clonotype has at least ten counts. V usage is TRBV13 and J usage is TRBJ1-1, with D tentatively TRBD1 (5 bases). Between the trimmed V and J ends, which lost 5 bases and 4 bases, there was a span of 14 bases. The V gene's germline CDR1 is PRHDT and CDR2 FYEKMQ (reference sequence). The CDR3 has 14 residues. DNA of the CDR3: TGTGCCAGCAGCACCCAGGGTAGGGGCACTGAAGCTTTCTTT. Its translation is CASSTQGRGTEAFF.

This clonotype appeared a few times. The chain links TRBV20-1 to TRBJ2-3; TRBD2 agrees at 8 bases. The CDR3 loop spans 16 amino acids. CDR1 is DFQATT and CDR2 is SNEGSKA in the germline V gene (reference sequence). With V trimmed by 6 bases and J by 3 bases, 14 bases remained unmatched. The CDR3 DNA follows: TGCAGTGCCGCCTCTAATAGCGGGGTTGGAACAGATACGCAGTATTTT. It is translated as CSAASNSGVGTDTQYF.

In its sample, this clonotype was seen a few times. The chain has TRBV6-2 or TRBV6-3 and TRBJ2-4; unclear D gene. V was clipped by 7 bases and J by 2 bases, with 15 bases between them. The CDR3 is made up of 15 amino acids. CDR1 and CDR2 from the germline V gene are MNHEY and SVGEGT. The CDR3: CASNPKSIPKNIQYF. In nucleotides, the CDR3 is TGTGCCAGCAACCCTAAGTCGATACCCAAAAACATTCAGTACTTC.

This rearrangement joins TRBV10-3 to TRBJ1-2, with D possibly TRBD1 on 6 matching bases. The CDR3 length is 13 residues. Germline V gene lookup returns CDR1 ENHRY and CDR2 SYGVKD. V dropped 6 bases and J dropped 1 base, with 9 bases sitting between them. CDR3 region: CAIRDRGNYGYTF. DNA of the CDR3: TGTGCCATCAGGGACAGAGGTAACTATGGCTACACCTTC.

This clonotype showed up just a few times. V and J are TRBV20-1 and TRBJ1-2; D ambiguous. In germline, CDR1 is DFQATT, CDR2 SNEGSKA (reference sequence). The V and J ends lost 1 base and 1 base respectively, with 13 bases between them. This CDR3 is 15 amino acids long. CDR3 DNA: TGCAGTGCTAGAGGATCCGGGAAGAATAACTATGGCTACACCTTC. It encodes CSARGSGKNNYGYTF.

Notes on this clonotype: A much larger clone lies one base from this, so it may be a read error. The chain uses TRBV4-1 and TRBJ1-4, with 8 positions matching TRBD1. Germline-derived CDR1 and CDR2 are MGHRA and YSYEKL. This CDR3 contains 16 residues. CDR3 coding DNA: TGCGCCAGCAGCCAACGCCGCGGACAGGGTGAAGAAAATCTGTTTTTT. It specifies CASSQRRGQGEENLFF.

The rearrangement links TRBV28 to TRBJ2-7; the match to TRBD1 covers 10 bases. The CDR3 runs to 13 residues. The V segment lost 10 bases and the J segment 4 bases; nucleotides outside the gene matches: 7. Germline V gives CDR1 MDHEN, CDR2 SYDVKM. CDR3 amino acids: CATETGGAYEQYV. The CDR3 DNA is TGTGCCACCGAGACAGGGGGCGCGTACGAGCAGTACGTC.

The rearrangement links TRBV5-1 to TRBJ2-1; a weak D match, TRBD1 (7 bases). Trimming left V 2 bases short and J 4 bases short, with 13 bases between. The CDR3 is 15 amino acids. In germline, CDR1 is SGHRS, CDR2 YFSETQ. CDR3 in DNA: TGCGCCAGCAGCTTAGTGCCAGGGGGGTACAATGAGCAGTTCTTC. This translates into CASSLVPGGYNEQFF.

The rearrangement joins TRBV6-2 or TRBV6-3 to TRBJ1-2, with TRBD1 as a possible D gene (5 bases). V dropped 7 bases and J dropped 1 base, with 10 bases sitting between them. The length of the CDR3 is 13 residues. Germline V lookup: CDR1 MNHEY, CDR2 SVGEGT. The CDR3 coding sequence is TGTGCCAGCACCCCGGGGGTTAACTATGGCTACACCTTC. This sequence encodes CASTPGVNYGYTF.

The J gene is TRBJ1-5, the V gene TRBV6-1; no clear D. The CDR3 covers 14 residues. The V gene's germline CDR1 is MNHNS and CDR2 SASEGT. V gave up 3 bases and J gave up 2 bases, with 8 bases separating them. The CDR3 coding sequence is TGTGCCAGCAGTGAGAACGGGGGCAATCAGCCCCAGCATTTT. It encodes CASSENGGNQPQHF.

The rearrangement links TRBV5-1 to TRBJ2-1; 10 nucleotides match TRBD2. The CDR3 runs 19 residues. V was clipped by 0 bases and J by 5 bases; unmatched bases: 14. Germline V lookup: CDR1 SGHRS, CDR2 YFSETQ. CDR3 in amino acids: CASSLVASGGLIGDNEQFF. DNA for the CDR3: TGCGCCAGCAGCTTGGTTGCTAGCGGGGGCCTCATCGGGGACAATGAGCAGTTCTTC. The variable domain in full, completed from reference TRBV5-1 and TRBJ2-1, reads KAGVTQTPRYLIKTRGQQVTLSCSPISGHRSVSWYQQTPGQGLQFLFEYFSETQRNKGNFPGRFSGRQFSNSRSEMNVSTLELGDSALYLCASSLVASGGLIGDNEQFFGPGTRLTVL.